This entry describes one T cell receptor beta chain. The antigen remains unidentified. This sample is part of a study of cytomegalovirus exposure and HLA in healthy donors. Whole-study findings and limits: Later on, a genetic analysis was performed. It linked a missense variant in DCLRE1C with V- and J-gene trimming of TCR beta. Available immune exposure information covered CMV serostatus only. The authors reported that TCR beta sequences could predict HLA-A and HLA-B alleles. These predictions were accurate for most subjects in the first cohort.

The PCR used 60 Vbeta and 13 Jbeta primers. Repertoires were generated with immunoSEQ multiplex PCR, while TCRdb's copy carries only in-frame clones and drops some. Of about 150,000 clones listed, around 80% are singletons. Each donor was nominally healthy when sampled (though unrecorded immune exposures were likely). Per the germline V gene, CDR1 is SNHLY and CDR2 is FYNNEI. The CDR3 sequence is 14 residues long. The sample was PBMCs. The TCR was taken from a man between 18 and 35 years old in good health and CMV-seronegative. The chain employs TRBV2 and TRBJ2-5, with 9 nucleotides matching TRBD2. The J call is doubtful: the DNA matches TRBJ2-7 better. Here the CDR3 reads CASSVSAGGYEQYF. CDR3 sequence (DNA): TGTGCCAGCAGTGTATCAGCGGGAGGCTACGAGCAGTACTTC.